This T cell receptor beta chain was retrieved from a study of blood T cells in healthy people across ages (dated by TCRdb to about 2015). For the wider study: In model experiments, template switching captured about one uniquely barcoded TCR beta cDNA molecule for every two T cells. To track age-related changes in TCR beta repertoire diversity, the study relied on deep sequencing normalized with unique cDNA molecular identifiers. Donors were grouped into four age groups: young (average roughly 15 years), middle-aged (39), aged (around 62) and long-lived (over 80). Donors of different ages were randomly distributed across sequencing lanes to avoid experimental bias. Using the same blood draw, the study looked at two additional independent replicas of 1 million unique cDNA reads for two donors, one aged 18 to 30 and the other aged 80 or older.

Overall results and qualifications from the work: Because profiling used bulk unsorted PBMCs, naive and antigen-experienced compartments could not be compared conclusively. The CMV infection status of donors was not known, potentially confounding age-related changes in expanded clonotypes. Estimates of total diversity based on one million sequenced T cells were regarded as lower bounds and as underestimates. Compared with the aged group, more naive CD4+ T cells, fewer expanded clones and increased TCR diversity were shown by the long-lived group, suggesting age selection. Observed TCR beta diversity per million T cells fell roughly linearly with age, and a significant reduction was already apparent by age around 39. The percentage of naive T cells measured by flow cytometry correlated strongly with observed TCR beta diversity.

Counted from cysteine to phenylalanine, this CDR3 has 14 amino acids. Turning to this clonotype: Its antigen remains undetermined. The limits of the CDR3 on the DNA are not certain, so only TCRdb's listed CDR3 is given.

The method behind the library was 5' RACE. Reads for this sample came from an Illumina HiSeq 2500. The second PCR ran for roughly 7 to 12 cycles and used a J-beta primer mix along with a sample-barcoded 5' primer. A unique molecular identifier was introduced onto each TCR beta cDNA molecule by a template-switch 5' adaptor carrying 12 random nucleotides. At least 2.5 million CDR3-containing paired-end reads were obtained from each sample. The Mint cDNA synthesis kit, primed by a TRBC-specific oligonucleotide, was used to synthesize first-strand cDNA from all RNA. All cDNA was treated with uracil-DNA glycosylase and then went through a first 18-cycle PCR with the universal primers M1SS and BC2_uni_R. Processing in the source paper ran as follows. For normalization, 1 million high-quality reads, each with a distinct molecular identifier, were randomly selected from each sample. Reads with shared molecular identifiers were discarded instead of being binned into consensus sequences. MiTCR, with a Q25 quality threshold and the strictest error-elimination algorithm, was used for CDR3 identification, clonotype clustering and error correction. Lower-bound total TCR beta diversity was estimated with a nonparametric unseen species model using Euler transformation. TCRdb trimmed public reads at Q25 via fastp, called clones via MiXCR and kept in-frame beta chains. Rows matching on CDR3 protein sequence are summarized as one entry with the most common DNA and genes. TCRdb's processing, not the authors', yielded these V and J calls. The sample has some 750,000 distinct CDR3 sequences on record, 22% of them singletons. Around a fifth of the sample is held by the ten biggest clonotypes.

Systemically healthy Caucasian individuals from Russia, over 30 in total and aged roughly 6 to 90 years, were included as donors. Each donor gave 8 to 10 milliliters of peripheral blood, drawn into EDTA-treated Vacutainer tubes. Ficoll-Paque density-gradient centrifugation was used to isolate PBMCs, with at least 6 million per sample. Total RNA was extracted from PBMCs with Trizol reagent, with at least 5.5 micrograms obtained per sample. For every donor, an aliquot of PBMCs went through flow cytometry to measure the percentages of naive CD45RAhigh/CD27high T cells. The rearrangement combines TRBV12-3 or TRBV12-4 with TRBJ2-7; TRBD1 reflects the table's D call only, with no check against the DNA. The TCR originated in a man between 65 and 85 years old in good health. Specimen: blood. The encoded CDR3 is CASSFGPGEDEQYF.